A single sample gave rise to the 17 T cell receptor beta chains below, sequenced in a study of naive CD8 T cells in extremely preterm neonates (dated by TCRdb to about 2017). The library was made by the immunoSEQ multiplex PCR assay. Held by TCRdb, this immuneACCESS table contains in-frame sequences only and omits some clones. Under half of the omission traces to an unresolved V gene where checked; the cause of the rest is unknown. The table for this sample lists around 6,600 clones; roughly 98% of them were counted only once. The ten largest account for more than 0.3% of the sample. Sequenced material: naive CD8+ T cells from blood. The receptors were sampled from a human donor in good health.

This chain connects TRBV30 to TRBJ1-1, with D hard to call. There are 13 residues in the CDR3. In germline, CDR1 is GTSNPN, CDR2 SVGIG (reference sequence). Trimming shortened V by 0 bases and J by 6 bases, and 11 bases separated the two germline ends. The chain's CDR3 is CAWSVVFGSEAFF. As DNA, the CDR3 is TGTGCCTGGAGTGTGGTCTTTGGCTCTGAAGCTTTCTTT.

The gene calls are TRBV5-6 and TRBJ2-7; D perhaps matches TRBD1 (6 bases). CDR3 length equals 14 residues. Germline values: CDR1 SGHDT, CDR2 YYEEEE. Trimming pared 0 bases from V and 2 bases from J, leaving 9 bases between. The CDR3 region has the DNA TGTGCCAGCAGCTTGGGGGACAAAGCCTACGAGCAGTACTTC. Amino acids: CASSLGDKAYEQYF.

The sample holds one count of this clone. The DNA of the CDR3 is TGTGCCAGCAGCCAATTAGGACCGGGGTCTAGGGAGCAGTACTTC. This translates into CASSQLGPGSREQYF. The rearrangement links TRBV27 to TRBJ2-7, with TRBD2 as a possible D gene (5 bases). V was clipped by 6 bases and J by 7 bases, with 22 bases between them. Germline CDR1 reads MNHEY; CDR2 reads SMNVEV (reference sequence). The CDR3 is made up of 15 amino acids.

A note on this clone: Its ends do not fully match the called genes, so a read error is possible. The rearrangement uses TRBV2 and TRBJ2-5; 9 bases are shared with TRBD2. CDR1 is SNHLY, CDR2 FYNNEI, per germline. This CDR3 is built from 16 residues. The CDR3 loop reads CASSDVAGEDQDTQYF. In nucleotides, the CDR3 is TGTGCCAGCAGTGATGTAGCGGGGGAGGACCAAGATACCCAGTACTTC.

The chain uses TRBV29-1 and TRBJ2-7; 8 bases map to TRBD1. The CDR3 runs 15 residues. CDR1 and CDR2 from the germline V gene are SQVTM and ANQGSEA. After removal of 3 bases from V and 0 bases from J, the junction contained 7 bases not matched to a gene. CDR3 sequence: CSVEGTGDSSYEQYF. As DNA, the CDR3 is TGCAGCGTTGAGGGGACAGGAGATAGCTCCTACGAGCAGTACTTC.

V gene TRBV9 combines with J gene TRBJ2-3; D might be TRBD2 (6 bases). CDR1 is SGDLS, CDR2 YYNGEE, per germline. With 0 bases removed from V and 1 base from J, the gap between germline ends came to 9 bases. This CDR3 is 15 amino acids long. The CDR3 spells CASSVAASGTDTQYF. CDR3 DNA: TGTGCCAGCAGCGTAGCGGCTAGCGGCACAGATACGCAGTATTTT.

This chain connects TRBV2 to TRBJ1-2, with 11 bases that match TRBD1. V gave up 10 bases and J gave up 7 bases; unmatched junction bases: 5. CDR3 length: 12 amino acids. The germline gives CDR1 SNHLY, CDR2 FYNNEI. The CDR3 loop is CAIGQGASGYTF. As DNA, the CDR3 is TGTGCCATCGGACAGGGGGCTAGTGGCTACACCTTC.

CDR3 sequence (DNA): TGTGCCAGCAGCTTAACGTCCAGCGGGAGCAATGAGCAGTTCTTC. This sequence encodes CASSLTSSGSNEQFF. The chain recombines TRBV7-9 with TRBJ2-1; 8 nucleotides agree with TRBD2. The CDR3 sequence is 15 residues long. V lost 2 bases and J lost 6; bases outside the gene matches: 6. CDR1 SEHNR and CDR2 FQNEAQ come from the germline V gene (reference sequence).

This clone was observed a single time. V gene TRBV7-9 combines with J gene TRBJ2-1, with 7 nucleotides matching TRBD2. CDR1 and CDR2 (germline): SEHNR, FQNEAQ (reference sequence). The CDR3 covers 12 residues. Trimming removed 8 bases from V and 10 bases from J; junction bases left unmatched: 8. The CDR3 here is CASGAGVEEQFF. For the CDR3, the DNA is TGTGCCAGCGGGGCGGGAGTAGAGGAGCAGTTCTTC.

The CDR3 coding sequence is TGTGCCAGCAGTTCGGGTAGCGGGATTGAGCAGTTCTTC. Protein sequence: CASSSGSGIEQFF. The J gene is TRBJ2-1, the V gene TRBV27; TRBD2 aligns across 8 bases. CDR3 length equals 13 residues. CDR1 is MNHEY, CDR2 SMNVEV, per germline (reference sequence). V shed 4 bases and J 9 bases; nucleotides not matched to a gene: 5.

This chain connects TRBV5-6 to TRBJ2-1; the D gene is possibly TRBD2 (6 bases). CDR3 length: 13 residues. The V end was cut by 6 bases, the J end by 7 bases, with 14 bases between. The germline CDR1 and CDR2 sequences are SGHDT and YYEEEE. The CDR3 sequence is CASNFGTPNEQFF. CDR3 DNA: TGTGCCAGCAATTTCGGGACTCCTAATGAGCAGTTCTTC.

CDR3 coding DNA: TGTGCCAGCACCCGGTTGGCGGGAGCGAGCACAGATACGCAGTATTTT. Residues: CASTRLAGASTDTQYF. The V call is TRBV11-3, the J call TRBJ2-3; 7 bases fit TRBD2. Germline-derived CDR1 and CDR2 are SGHNT and YENEEA. The V and J ends lost 7 bases and 0 bases, in that order; junction bases with no gene match: 10. This CDR3 is built from 16 residues. Complete variable domain (other parts from reference TRBV11-3 and TRBJ2-3): EAGVVQSPRYKIIEKKQPVAFWCNPISGHNTLYWYLQNLGQGPELLIRYENEEAVDDSQLPKDRFSAERLKGVDSTLKIQPAELGDSAVYLCASTRLAGASTDTQYFGPGTRLTVL.

The V call is TRBV5-4, the J call TRBJ2-2; D perhaps matches TRBD2 (6 bases). The V gene lost 4 bases and the J gene lost 3 bases, with 10 bases spanning the gap. Germline V lookup: CDR1 SGHNT, CDR2 YYREEE (reference sequence). The CDR3 extends over 14 amino acids. The DNA for the CDR3 is TGTGCCAGCAGCCCGGGACTCCACACCGGGGAGCTGTTTTTT. Its translation: CASSPGLHTGELFF.

The chain couples TRBV7-8 to TRBJ2-3, with 8 bases aligning to TRBD2. The CDR3 has 14 residues. Germline lookup yields CDR1 SGHVS and CDR2 FQNEAQ. V was clipped by 6 bases and J by 2 bases; unmatched bases: 4. CDR3 protein: CASSPSGYTDTQYF. In DNA form, the CDR3 reads TGTGCCAGCAGTCCTAGCGGGTACACAGATACGCAGTATTTT.

The chain employs TRBV10-1 and TRBJ1-5, with 7 bases that match TRBD1. With V trimmed by 7 bases and J by 7 bases, 13 bases remained unmatched. CDR1 and CDR2 from the germline V gene are WNHNN and SYGVQD (reference sequence). CDR3 length: 15 residues. The CDR3 is CASNHRGPNRQPQHF. The CDR3 DNA follows: TGCGCCAGCAACCACAGGGGACCCAATAGACAGCCCCAGCATTTT.

This clone appeared once. This chain uses TRBV15 with TRBJ1-1; TRBD1 agrees at 8 bases. Per the germline V gene, CDR1 is LNHNV and CDR2 is YYDKDF (reference sequence). This CDR3 comprises 15 residues. The trim removed 5 bases at V and 3 bases at J, leaving 8 bases unmatched. The CDR3 sequence: CATSGSGTGYTEAFF. CDR3 nucleotide sequence: TGTGCCACCAGCGGTTCCGGGACAGGTTACACTGAAGCTTTCTTT. The variable domain in full, completed from reference TRBV15 and TRBJ1-1, reads DAMVIQNPRYQVTQFGKPVTLSCSQTLNHNVMYWYQQKSSQAPKLLFHYYDKDFNNEADTPDNFQSRRPNTSFCFLDIRSPGLGDTAMYLCATSGSGTGYTEAFFGQGTRLTVV.

The chain carries TRBV30 and TRBJ2-2; the match to TRBD2 covers 12 bases. This CDR3 has 16 amino acids. The V gene end was trimmed by 5 bases and the J gene end by 4 bases; junction bases not matched to a gene: 8. The V gene's germline CDR1 is GTSNPN and CDR2 SVGIG (reference sequence). DNA of the CDR3: TGTGCCTGGGGACTAGCGGGATCCCAAGGCACCGGGGAGCTGTTTTTT. Translation: CAWGLAGSQGTGELFF. Full variable domain (outside the CDR3, taken from reference TRBV30 and TRBJ2-2): SQTIHQWPATLVQPVGSPLSLECTVEGTSNPNLYWYRQAAGRGLQLLFYSVGIGQISSEVPQNLSASRPQDRQFILSSKKLLLSDSGFYLCAWGLAGSQGTGELFFGEGSRLTVL.